What follows are 27 T cell receptor beta chains derived from one specimen sequenced in a study of blood T cell repertoires in COVID-19. TCRdb's copy holds only in-frame clones and misses some; the assay was immunoSEQ multiplex PCR. Of 90,000 to 120,000 clones detected, just over 70% appear once; the ten largest clones hold about 1.8%. Sequences were obtained from peripheral blood. The receptors derive from a woman between 40 and 55 years old with acute or convalescent COVID-19.

This sequence joins TRBV3-1 (or the pseudogene TRBV3-2) and TRBJ1-5; D remains ambiguous. CDR1 and CDR2 (germline): LGHDT, YNNKEL (reference sequence). Trimming took off 0 bases at V and 0 bases at J, with 3 bases between the two ends. This CDR3 spans 14 amino acids. CDR3 bases: TGTGCCAGCAGCCAAGACAGTAGCAATCAGCCCCAGCATTTT. Residues: CASSQDSSNQPQHF.

This clone appeared once. The rearrangement joins TRBV5-4 to TRBJ2-7; 7 bases are shared with TRBD1. Looked up from germline, CDR1 is SGHNT and CDR2 is YYREEE (reference sequence). CDR3 length: 14 residues. V was clipped by 2 bases and J by 5 bases; unmatched bases: 7. CDR3 region: CASSFGDRVDEQYF. The CDR3 bases are TGTGCCAGCAGCTTCGGTGACAGGGTGGACGAGCAGTACTTC. Filled out from reference TRBV5-4 and TRBJ2-7, the complete variable domain reads ETGVTQSPTHLIKTRGQQVTLRCSSQSGHNTVSWYQQALGQGPQFIFQYYREEENGRGNFPPRFSGLQFPNYSSELNVNALELDDSALYLCASSFGDRVDEQYFGPGTRLTVT.

The V call is TRBV7-9, the J call TRBJ1-4, with D tentatively TRBD1 (6 bases). V was pared by 5 bases and J by 8 bases, with 15 bases between. CDR1 and CDR2 (germline): SEHNR, FQNEAQ (reference sequence). There are 14 residues in the CDR3. Here the CDR3 reads CASSLQVGQEKLFF. The CDR3 nucleotides read TGTGCCAGCAGCCTACAGGTTGGACAGGAAAAACTGTTTTTT.

This clone was observed once. The chain recombines TRBV30 with TRBJ2-1; 9 nucleotides line up with TRBD2. Germline V CDR1 and CDR2: GTSNPN, SVGIG (reference sequence). V was clipped by 4 bases and J by 14 bases; unmatched bases: 9. This CDR3 is built from 12 residues. Here the CDR3 DNA reads TGTGCCTGGAATAGCGGGGGCTGGGGGGAGTTCTTC. It is translated as CAWNSGGWGEFF. The full variable domain, completed using reference TRBV30 and TRBJ2-1, is SQTIHQWPATLVQPVGSPLSLECTVEGTSNPNLYWYRQAAGRGLQLLFYSVGIGQISSEVPQNLSASRPQDRQFILSSKKLLLSDSGFYLCAWNSGGWGEFFGPGTRLTVL.

The chain combines TRBV11-3 with TRBJ2-5; 7 bases agree with TRBD1. CDR1 SGHNT and CDR2 YENEEA come from the germline V gene. The J segment lost 3 bases and the V segment lost 1 base, leaving 8 bases of the junction unmatched. The CDR3 covers 16 residues. The CDR3 is CASSLAQGVEKETQYF. CDR3 DNA sequence: TGTGCCAGCAGCTTAGCGCAGGGGGTGGAAAAAGAGACCCAGTACTTC. Looking up the rest from reference TRBV11-3 and TRBJ2-5 gives the full variable domain: EAGVVQSPRYKIIEKKQPVAFWCNPISGHNTLYWYLQNLGQGPELLIRYENEEAVDDSQLPKDRFSAERLKGVDSTLKIQPAELGDSAVYLCASSLAQGVEKETQYFGPGTRLLVL.

V gene TRBV10-2 combines with J gene TRBJ1-1; D remains ambiguous. The CDR3 is made up of 13 amino acids. The V end lost 10 bases, the J end lost 1 base, and 13 bases lay between the germline ends. Germline CDR1 reads WSHSY; CDR2 reads SAAADI. CDR3 region: CATLFQSNTEAFF. Here the CDR3 DNA reads TGCGCCACTTTGTTTCAGTCGAACACTGAAGCTTTCTTT.

This clone was counted once. The chain joins TRBV28 to TRBJ1-5; 7 bases fit TRBD1. This CDR3 region has 15 residues. CDR1 is MDHEN and CDR2 is SYDVKM in the germline V gene. V lost 5 bases, J lost 4 bases, and 8 bases stayed unmatched. DNA for the CDR3: TGTGCCAGCAGTCCCAACTTGGACAGGAATCAGCCCCAGCATTTT. This gives the protein CASSPNLDRNQPQHF.

The chain employs TRBV14 and TRBJ1-1; D is undetermined. V lost 8 bases and J lost 0, with 19 bases in between. This CDR3 region has 16 residues. CDR1 is SGHDN and CDR2 is FVKESK in the germline V gene. The CDR3 region is CASSTFGEALNTEAFF. In DNA form, the CDR3 reads TGTGCCAGCTCGACCTTCGGGGAGGCGTTGAACACTGAAGCTTTCTTT.

The CDR3 here is CASSAIPGTSGGGETQYF. The CDR3 nucleotides read TGTGCCAGCAGCGCCATCCCCGGGACTAGCGGGGGCGGGGAGACCCAGTACTTC. The rearrangement uses TRBV7-7 and TRBJ2-5, with 14 bases fitting TRBD2. The CDR3 length is 18 residues. The germline CDR1 and CDR2 sequences are SSHAT and FNYEAQ (reference sequence). The trim removed 5 bases at V and 5 bases at J, leaving 13 bases unmatched.

The V gene is TRBV19, the J gene TRBJ1-5, with 9 nucleotides matching TRBD1. In germline, CDR1 is LNHDA, CDR2 SQIVND (reference sequence). The CDR3 covers 15 residues. The V and J ends lost 8 bases and 2 bases, in that order; junction bases with no gene match: 7. The CDR3 nucleotides read TGTGCCAGTTCAACAGGGGGCTCGGGCAATCAGCCCCAGCATTTT. Translating gives CASSTGGSGNQPQHF.

This clone has a single count. The rearrangement joins TRBV5-1 to TRBJ1-1, with unresolved D. This CDR3 has 14 amino acids. Germline lookup yields CDR1 SGHRS and CDR2 YFSETQ. V lost 0 bases and J lost 2, with 8 bases in between. The CDR3 DNA reads as TGCGCCAGCAGCTTGGAACGGTCTAACACTGAAGCTTTCTTT. This encodes CASSLERSNTEAFF.

The rearrangement links TRBV18 to TRBJ1-2, with D maybe TRBD1 (5 bases). Trimming stripped 0 bases from V and 3 bases from J, with 8 bases between. Germline loops: CDR1 KGHSH, CDR2 LQKENI. CDR3 length equals 14 residues. The CDR3 loop reads CASSPPGVDYGYTF. As DNA, the CDR3 is TGTGCCAGCTCACCACCAGGGGTCGACTATGGCTACACCTTC.

The V gene is TRBV19, the J gene TRBJ1-5; 8 nucleotides agree with TRBD1. From germline, CDR1 is LNHDA and CDR2 SQIVND (reference sequence). With 6 bases clipped from V and 1 base from J, the junction kept 11 bases outside the gene matches. CDR3 length: 17 amino acids. The CDR3 here is CASSRFGQGGSNQPQHF. For the CDR3, the DNA is TGTGCCAGTAGCAGATTCGGACAGGGAGGAAGCAATCAGCCCCAGCATTTT.

This chain connects TRBV7-2 to TRBJ2-7, with TRBD1 as a possible D gene (5 bases). The CDR3 totals 13 residues. Per the germline V gene, CDR1 is SGHTA and CDR2 is FQGNSA. With 5 bases removed from V and 5 bases from J, the gap between germline ends came to 13 bases. CDR3 in DNA: TGTGCCAGCAGCCCGATGGGCAGGGACGAGCAGTACTTC. It encodes CASSPMGRDEQYF. The variable domain in full, completed from reference TRBV7-2 and TRBJ2-7, reads GAGVSQSPSNKVTEKGKDVELRCDPISGHTALYWYRQSLGQGLEFLIYFQGNSAPDKSGLPSDRFSAERTGGSVSTLTIQRTQQEDSAVYLCASSPMGRDEQYFGPGTRLTVT.

The V gene is TRBV5-1, the J gene TRBJ2-1; 10 bases match TRBD2. Trimming cost V 2 bases and J 2 bases; bases outside gene matches: 4. The CDR3 sequence is 16 residues long. In germline, CDR1 is SGHRS, CDR2 YFSETQ. The CDR3 here is CASSFVAGGPYNEQFF. CDR3 coding DNA: TGCGCCAGCAGCTTCGTAGCGGGGGGCCCCTACAATGAGCAGTTCTTC.

The gene calls are TRBV24-1 and TRBJ2-3; a weak D match, TRBD2 (7 bases). V was trimmed by 4 bases and J by 6 bases, leaving 13 bases between them. The CDR3 runs to 14 residues. Germline CDR1 reads KGHDR; CDR2 reads SFDVKD. The CDR3 region has the DNA TGTGCCACCAGTGACGCCCGCGGGGGCGATACGCAGTATTTT. Translation: CATSDARGGDTQYF.

This sequence joins TRBV3-1 (or the pseudogene TRBV3-2) and TRBJ2-1; TRBD1 matches at 11 bases. The trim removed 2 bases at V and 8 bases at J, leaving 14 bases unmatched. This CDR3 has 18 amino acids. Germline V lookup: CDR1 LGHDT, CDR2 YNNKEL (reference sequence). The CDR3 reads CASSQTGTGQGAWDEQFF. As DNA, the CDR3 is TGTGCCAGCAGCCAAACCGGAACAGGACAGGGGGCTTGGGATGAGCAGTTCTTC.

The J gene is TRBJ1-3, the V gene TRBV7-9; the match to TRBD1 covers 8 bases. Trimming removed 2 bases from V and 0 bases from J; junction bases left unmatched: 6. This CDR3 comprises 17 residues. CDR1 is SEHNR and CDR2 is FQNEAQ in the germline V gene (reference sequence). The CDR3 sequence: CASSLQGTGFSGNTIYF. The CDR3 nucleotides read TGTGCCAGCAGCTTACAGGGGACAGGTTTCTCTGGAAACACCATATATTTT.

The V call is TRBV5-1, the J call TRBJ1-1; TRBD1 aligns across 7 bases. With 2 bases clipped from V and 1 base from J, the junction kept 5 bases outside the gene matches. The CDR3 has 15 residues. Germline V CDR1 and CDR2: SGHRS, YFSETQ. The DNA of the CDR3 is TGCGCCAGCAGCTTCATGGGACAGCAGAACACTGAAGCTTTCTTT. Translation: CASSFMGQQNTEAFF.

V and J are TRBV14 and TRBJ2-7, with D possibly being TRBD2 (6 bases). From germline, CDR1 is SGHDN and CDR2 FVKESK. CDR3 length equals 15 residues. V was cut by 1 base and J by 1 base, with 11 bases left in between. CDR3: CASSQGRGRSYEQYF. CDR3 nucleotide sequence: TGTGCCAGCAGCCAAGGGAGGGGTCGTTCCTACGAGCAGTACTTC.

V is TRBV6-6 and J is TRBJ2-4; 12 nucleotides agree with TRBD2. The V gene's germline CDR1 is MNHNY and CDR2 SVGAGI (reference sequence). This CDR3 has 14 residues. The junction had 2 bases not matched to a gene; V was cut back by 4 bases and J by 7 bases. As DNA, the CDR3 is TGTGCCAGCAGTTCTAGCGGGGGGGCCAACATTCAGTACTTC. Protein product: CASSSSGGANIQYF.

The rearrangement joins TRBV27 to TRBJ2-1; unclear D gene. The CDR3 spans 12 residues. CDR1 is MNHEY, CDR2 SMNVEV, per germline (reference sequence). Trimming left V 0 bases short and J 8 bases short, with 5 bases between. The CDR3 region has the DNA TGTGCCAGCAGTTTATCCACAGATGAGCAGTTCTTC. Its translation is CASSLSTDEQFF.

The chain recombines TRBV5-4 with TRBJ2-5, with 8 bases lining up with TRBD2. Germline values: CDR1 SGHNT, CDR2 YYREEE (reference sequence). V trimming: 3 bases; J trimming: 2 bases; junction bases outside the gene matches: 6. The CDR3 is made up of 15 amino acids. CDR3: CASSWGRGAQETQYF. CDR3 DNA sequence: TGTGCCAGCAGCTGGGGGCGGGGGGCTCAAGAGACCCAGTACTTC.

The V call is TRBV29-1, the J call TRBJ1-2; the D is unclear. The CDR3 has 13 amino acids. CDR1 and CDR2 (germline): SQVTM, ANQGSEA. V was trimmed by 3 bases and J by 0 bases, leaving 8 bases between them. CDR3 loop: CSVEAQTNYGYTF. In DNA form, the CDR3 reads TGCAGCGTTGAGGCACAGACTAACTATGGCTACACCTTC.

The V call is TRBV7-6, the J call TRBJ2-7, with TRBD1 identical over 9 bases. V shed 4 bases and J 2 bases; nucleotides not matched to a gene: 3. CDR3 length: 14 amino acids. Germline CDR1 reads SGHVS; CDR2 reads FNYEAQ. The DNA for the CDR3 is TGTGCCAGCAGCTCCCGGGACAGGGCCTACGAGCAGTACTTC. Translation gives CASSSRDRAYEQYF.

The chain couples TRBV18 to TRBJ2-3; TRBD1 agrees at 7 bases. This CDR3 has 15 amino acids. The ends lost 6 bases at V and 4 bases at J; junction bases unmatched: 10. The V gene's germline CDR1 is KGHSH and CDR2 LQKENI. The CDR3 spells CASSPTGDRADTQYF. As DNA, the CDR3 is TGTGCCAGCTCTCCAACAGGGGATAGGGCAGATACGCAGTATTTT.

J is TRBJ2-3 and V is TRBV7-9; TRBD1 agrees at 7 bases. Germline loops: CDR1 SEHNR, CDR2 FQNEAQ (reference sequence). V gave up 2 bases and J gave up 3 bases; unmatched junction bases: 5. The CDR3 is 15 amino acids. The CDR3 coding sequence is TGTGCCAGCAGCTTACAAGGGGGCCGAACAGATACGCAGTATTTT. It codes for CASSLQGGRTDTQYF.